This is a list of T cell receptor beta chains from one sample in a study of T cells in localized non-small cell lung cancer. The repertoire was sequenced with immunoSEQ multiplex PCR; TCRdb's copy has only in-frame clones and lacks some. Here the sample spans tens of thousands of clones, less than 90% being singletons. This specimen was peripheral blood, taken before any cancer treatment. The receptors originated from a female donor older than 55 with stage I lung adenocarcinoma. CDR3s include the opening cysteine and the closing phenylalanine or tryptophan. Fields, in order: clone size, J gene, D gene, V gene, CDR3 length, CDR3 protein, CDR3 DNA. A D gene is named only where the DNA matches it firmly. Clone size is stated in some rows and not others, as once, few, many or a class when expanded.

>-|TRBJ2-7|-|TRBV6-1|12
CASMGVGYEQYF
TGTGCCAGCATGGGAGTAGGGTACGAGCAGTACTTC
>-|TRBJ1-2|-|TRBV19|13
CASSIATYYGYTF
TGTGCCAGTAGCATCGCCACCTACTATGGCTACACCTTC
>-|TRBJ2-2|TRBD2|TRBV5-1|14
CASSPLAGAGELFF
TGCGCCAGCAGTCCACTAGCGGGAGCCGGGGAGCTGTTTTTT
>-|TRBJ2-7|-|TRBV18|12
CASSPTLGEQYF
TGTGCCAGCTCACCCACCCTTGGGGAGCAGTACTTC
>-|TRBJ1-1|-|TRBV5-1|11
CASREGGLAFF
TGCGCCAGCAGGGAGGGGGGGTTGGCTTTCTTT
>once|TRBJ2-1|TRBD2|TRBV27|16
CASRYGLAASYNEQFF
TGTGCCAGCAGGTACGGACTAGCGGCGTCCTACAATGAGCAGTTCTTC
>-|TRBJ2-7|TRBD1|TRBV7-2|15
CASSLATGPHYEQYF
TGTGCCAGCAGCTTAGCGACAGGGCCCCACTACGAGCAGTACTTC
>-|TRBJ2-1|-|TRBV6-6|12
CASSTPPGEQFF
TGTGCCAGCAGCACCCCGCCCGGTGAGCAGTTCTTC
>-|TRBJ2-3|-|TRBV4-3|14
CASSQGVVGGTQYF
TGCGCCAGCAGCCAAGGGGTTGTAGGGGGTACGCAGTATTTT
>-|TRBJ1-1|TRBD1|TRBV18|14
CASSLTGSDTEAFF
TGTGCCAGCTCACTGACAGGGTCGGACACTGAAGCTTTCTTT
>once|TRBJ2-5|-|TRBV29-1|11
CSVEELGPQYF
TGCAGCGTTGAAGAACTGGGGCCCCAGTACTTC
>-|TRBJ1-3|-|TRBV18|16
CASSDRPAVSGNTIYF
TGTGCCAGCTCAGACCGGCCTGCCGTCTCTGGAAACACCATATATTTT
>-|TRBJ1-4|TRBD1|TRBV28|14
CASSSQGSGEKLFF
TGTGCCAGCAGTTCACAGGGGTCGGGTGAAAAACTGTTTTTT
>-|TRBJ2-7|TRBD2|TRBV5-4|14
CASSILAGGYEQYF
TGTGCCAGCAGCATACTAGCGGGGGGTTACGAGCAGTACTTC
>-|TRBJ2-3|TRBD2|TRBV7-6|15
CASSLVGGTMDTQYF
TGTGCCAGCAGCTTAGTGGGGGGGACCATGGATACGCAGTATTTT
>-|TRBJ2-7|-|TRBV10-3|12
CAIWGAGNEQYF
TGTGCCATCTGGGGAGCGGGCAACGAGCAGTACTTC
>once|TRBJ1-3|-|TRBV4-1|14
CASSQAGAGNTIYF
TGCGCCAGCAGCCAAGCAGGGGCTGGAAACACCATATATTTT
>-|TRBJ2-1|TRBD2|TRBV18|17
CASSLPGGLAGANEQFF
TGTGCCAGCTCACTGCCGGGGGGACTAGCGGGAGCTAATGAGCAGTTCTTC
>-|TRBJ2-2|-|TRBV6-5|13
CASRPTWTGELFF
TGTGCCAGCAGACCCACCTGGACCGGGGAGCTGTTTTTT
>-|TRBJ1-5|-|TRBV28|17
CASSSSLEDFSNQPQHF
TGTGCCAGCAGTTCCTCTCTTGAGGACTTTAGCAATCAGCCCCAGCATTTT
>-|TRBJ2-2|TRBD2|TRBV4-3|18
CASSRDLPGLGVTGELFF
TGCGCCAGCAGCCGGGATCTCCCGGGACTAGGTGTGACCGGGGAGCTGTTTTTT
>-|TRBJ1-4|-|TRBV5-5|16
CASSQDGKGDWEKLFF
TGTGCCAGCAGCCAAGACGGCAAGGGGGATTGGGAAAAACTGTTTTTT
>-|TRBJ1-5|-|TRBV2|16
CASSEAGPTYNQPQHF
TGTGCCAGCAGTGAAGCGGGACCCACATACAATCAGCCCCAGCATTTT